This TCR beta chain was recorded in a study of beta chain features in type 1 diabetes. Study summary: Across the samples, roughly 98 million sorted cells were examined in total.

Trimming removed 3 bases at V and 0 bases at J, with 15 bases between. The CDR3 has 17 amino acids. Germline values: CDR1 MNHEY, CDR2 SMNVEV (reference sequence). Sequenced material consisted of expressed TCRB transcripts (all of the isolated RNA was reverse transcribed). Sequencing was performed with immunoSEQ multiplex PCR; in TCRdb, only in-frame clones are kept and a portion is missing. Here the sample spans some 640,000 clones, around 15% being singletons. This clone showed up just a few times. As yet, its antigen is unknown. Overall study findings and caveats: PCR might favor shorter templates, equally in patients and controls. Moderate yet significant TCRB CDR3 shortening was seen in Type 1 diabetes patients in all four CD4+ subsets. The cDNA sequencing approach could over-represent high-TCR-expressing cells.

Using CD45RO/CCR7/CD25/CD127/CD95/CD27, CD4+ naive, central memory, regulatory and stem cell-like memory cells were sorted. This sequence was found in a man younger than 35 with type 1 diabetes. The gene calls are TRBV27 and TRBJ1-3, with D tentatively TRBD1 (5 bases). Sequencing used naive CD4+ T cells from blood. In DNA form, the CDR3 reads TGTGCCAGCAGTTTGAACAGGAGCGGTTTCTCTGGAAACACCATATATTTT. It encodes CASSLNRSGFSGNTIYF.